Below, one T cell receptor beta chain is given with its context. TCRdb ran MiXCR on the RT-PCR reads and lists one entry per CDR3 protein. The sample lists fewer than 20,000 distinct CDR3 sequences; 27% were seen once. This CDR3 has 17 amino acids. V gave up 2 bases and J gave up 2 bases, with 17 bases separating them. In germline, CDR1 is MNHEY, CDR2 SVGAGI. These data belong to a study of patients and donors after allogeneic stem cell transplantation. The genes are TRBV6-5 and TRBJ2-3, with D perhaps matching TRBD2 (6 bases). The sample taken for sequencing was blood, either unsorted or a sorted T cell fraction (not recorded which). This TCR was recovered from a human donor who was either an allogeneic HSCT recipient or a stem cell or donor lymphocyte infusion donor (not recorded which). It is not recorded whose cells these are; they may come from a transplant donor. CDR3 nucleotide sequence: TGTGCCAGCAGTTACCCGCCCGGGGCGGGGAACACAGATACGCAGTATTTT. Residues: CASSYPPGAGNTDTQYF.